This passage covers 14 T cell receptor beta chains from one sample sequenced in a study of blood T cell repertoires in COVID-19. Only in-frame clones appear in the TCRdb table, and some are missing; sequencing was by immunoSEQ multiplex PCR. Among about 120,000 clones listed, over 75% were seen once. The sequenced material came from peripheral blood. The receptors stem from a man aged 55 to 70 with acute or convalescent COVID-19.

The chain links TRBV7-2 to TRBJ2-1, with 13 nucleotides matching TRBD2. V shed 8 bases and J 8 bases; nucleotides not matched to a gene: 12. Germline V gene lookup returns CDR1 SGHTA and CDR2 FQGNSA. CDR3 length: 16 amino acids. CDR3 residues: CASGPGGLAGAHEQFF. CDR3 in DNA: TGTGCCAGCGGCCCCGGTGGACTAGCGGGAGCCCATGAGCAGTTCTTC. Based on the CDR3 plus reference TRBV7-2 and TRBJ2-1, the full variable domain is GAGVSQSPSNKVTEKGKDVELRCDPISGHTALYWYRQSLGQGLEFLIYFQGNSAPDKSGLPSDRFSAERTGGSVSTLTIQRTQQEDSAVYLCASGPGGLAGAHEQFFGPGTRLTVL.

This clone has only one observation. The V call is TRBV19, the J call TRBJ2-1; weak D call: TRBD1 (6 bases). Germline V gene sequence: CDR1 LNHDA, CDR2 SQIVND (reference sequence). The V end lost 6 bases, the J end lost 4 bases, and 16 bases lay between the germline ends. The CDR3 is made up of 15 amino acids. CDR3 in amino acids: CASSSLGTRYNEQFF. CDR3 coding DNA: TGTGCCAGTAGCTCCCTCGGGACAAGATACAATGAGCAGTTCTTC.

In its sample, this clone was seen once. The V gene is TRBV6-5, the J gene TRBJ1-1; D uncertain. Germline loops: CDR1 MNHEY, CDR2 SVGAGI. V lost 7 bases and J 4 bases, leaving 19 bases between the germline ends. The CDR3 covers 15 residues. The CDR3 protein is CASIPSNWAGTEAFF. CDR3 in DNA: TGTGCCAGCATCCCAAGCAATTGGGCAGGCACTGAAGCTTTCTTT.

The chain has TRBV7-2 and TRBJ1-1, with 7 bases aligning to TRBD1. Germline V gene lookup returns CDR1 SGHTA and CDR2 FQGNSA. The CDR3 runs to 16 residues. V lost 5 bases to trimming and J lost 0 bases; unmatched junction nucleotides: 9. The CDR3 reads CASSPPTGLMNTEAFF. CDR3 DNA sequence: TGTGCCAGCAGCCCGCCGACAGGGCTCATGAACACTGAAGCTTTCTTT. The variable domain in full, with the rest retrieved from reference TRBV7-2 and TRBJ1-1, is GAGVSQSPSNKVTEKGKDVELRCDPISGHTALYWYRQSLGQGLEFLIYFQGNSAPDKSGLPSDRFSAERTGGSVSTLTIQRTQQEDSAVYLCASSPPTGLMNTEAFFGQGTRLTVV.

Of note for this clone: One base away lies a much larger clone, so this may be a sequencing read error. This chain links TRBV7-9 with TRBJ2-5, with 11 bases lining up with TRBD2. The CDR3 consists of 16 residues. Germline loops: CDR1 SEHNR, CDR2 FQNEAQ (reference sequence). CDR3 loop: CASSFRLAGPPETRYF. The DNA of the CDR3 is TGTGCCAGCAGCTTTCGACTAGCGGGGCCCCCAGAGACCCGGTACTTC.

This clone has only a few counts. This chain joins TRBV7-9 and TRBJ1-2; 7 bases match TRBD1. The CDR3 runs to 16 residues. With V trimmed by 0 bases and J by 4 bases, 8 bases remained unmatched. From germline, CDR1 is SEHNR and CDR2 FQNEAQ (reference sequence). The CDR3 coding sequence is TGTGCCAGCAGCTTAGCGCAAGAGGGGGCTGGCTATGGCTACACCTTC. It is translated as CASSLAQEGAGYGYTF.

The genes are TRBV11-1 and TRBJ2-3; TRBD1 aligns across 8 bases. The J segment lost 5 bases and the V segment lost 5 bases, leaving 9 bases of the junction unmatched. In germline, CDR1 is SGHAT, CDR2 FQDESV (reference sequence). There are 15 residues in the CDR3. The CDR3 bases are TGTGCCAGCAGCCTAAATCAGGGGGCTAGAGATACGCAGTATTTT. It translates to CASSLNQGARDTQYF.

The rearrangement uses TRBV9 and TRBJ2-5; perhaps TRBD2 as D (5 bases). Germline V CDR1 and CDR2: SGDLS, YYNGEE. With 0 bases removed from V and 2 bases from J, the gap between germline ends came to 8 bases. This CDR3 is 14 amino acids long. CDR3 DNA sequence: TGTGCCAGCAGCGTAGAAGCGGTTCAAGAGACCCAGTACTTC. This gives the protein CASSVEAVQETQYF.

V usage is TRBV28 and J usage is TRBJ1-2, with 9 nucleotides matching TRBD1. Germline values: CDR1 MDHEN, CDR2 SYDVKM. J lost 8 bases, V lost 1 base, and 5 bases had no gene match. The CDR3 consists of 14 residues. CDR3 loop: CASSLYRDREGYTF. The CDR3 region has the DNA TGTGCCAGCAGTTTATACCGGGACAGGGAAGGCTACACCTTC.

This chain connects TRBV5-5 to TRBJ2-7; D unresolved. The CDR3 sequence is 14 residues long. Between the trimmed V and J ends, which lost 1 base and 2 bases, there was a span of 10 bases. CDR1 and CDR2 from the germline V gene are SGHKS and YYEKEE (reference sequence). The CDR3 sequence is CASSLRSETYEQYF. The CDR3 nucleotides are TGTGCCAGCAGCTTGCGCTCAGAAACCTACGAGCAGTACTTC.

This chain connects TRBV25-1 to TRBJ1-2; D is unresolved. The CDR3 is 15 amino acids. Germline loops: CDR1 MGHDK, CDR2 SYGVNS. The V end lost 5 bases, the J end lost 1 base, and 14 bases lay between the germline ends. CDR3 amino acids: CASSRGPRNNYGYTF. CDR3 nucleotides: TGTGCCAGCAGTCGCGGGCCCCGGAATAACTATGGCTACACCTTC.

This rearrangement joins TRBV28 to TRBJ2-3; 11 bases agree with TRBD2. V lost 5 bases, J lost 2 bases, and 18 bases stayed unmatched. The CDR3 sequence is 20 residues long. The germline V gene encodes CDR1 MDHEN and CDR2 SYDVKM. This CDR3 is CASSKAGLLAGALFTDTQYF. The CDR3 nucleotides are TGTGCCAGCAGTAAGGCAGGTCTACTAGCGGGAGCCCTATTCACAGATACGCAGTATTTT.

The V call is TRBV3-1 (or the pseudogene TRBV3-2), the J call TRBJ2-2; D call uncertain. The germline V and J ends were trimmed by 1 base and 4 bases, with 19 bases remaining between them. This CDR3 comprises 18 residues. Looked up from germline, CDR1 is LGHDT and CDR2 is YNNKEL (reference sequence). CDR3 sequence: CASSQVVELPRGTGELFF. Written as DNA, the CDR3 is TGTGCCAGCAGCCAAGTTGTAGAGTTGCCTCGAGGCACCGGGGAGCTGTTTTTT.

The V gene is TRBV29-1, the J gene TRBJ2-1; 9 positions match TRBD2. V shed 7 bases and J 3 bases; nucleotides not matched to a gene: 16. Germline V gene sequence: CDR1 SQVTM, CDR2 ANQGSEA. This CDR3 is built from 17 residues. CDR3 sequence: CSGPPAGGALSYNEQFF. CDR3 DNA sequence: TGCAGCGGCCCACCAGCGGGGGGTGCTCTCAGCTACAATGAGCAGTTCTTC.